This T cell receptor (beta chain) was retrieved from a study of metastatic and nonmetastatic thyroid tumors. In this sample, this clone turned up many times. TCRdb used MiXCR to call clones anew from the PCR reads. The sample yields fewer than 35,000 clones, about 15% seen once. With 6 bases removed from V and 7 bases from J, the gap between germline ends came to 19 bases. The CDR3 sequence is 15 residues long. Germline V CDR1 and CDR2: MNHEY, SMNVEV (reference sequence). Until they underwent thyroid surgery, no patient had received any treatment. J is TRBJ2-1 and V is TRBV27; D possibly corresponds to TRBD2 (5 bases). Sequenced: blood. This TCR was sampled from a male donor with papillary thyroid cancer or a benign thyroid nodule (not recorded which). Some clones in this sample may be carry-over from other donors' samples. The CDR3 is CASSALAALGNEQFF. Here the CDR3 DNA reads TGTGCCAGCAGCGCCCTAGCAGCCCTAGGTAATGAGCAGTTCTTC.